Listed here are 23 T cell receptor beta chains from one sample, sequenced in a study of cytomegalovirus exposure and HLA in healthy donors. A multiplex PCR was run with 60 Vbeta primers and 13 Jbeta primers. The data were produced by immunoSEQ multiplex PCR, yet TCRdb's version contains in-frame clones alone and is incomplete. Of about 140,000 clones in the sample, nearly 70% are singletons; the top ten hold more than 9%. The sample comprised PBMCs. The receptors were sampled from a man aged 25-45 years in good health and CMV-seropositive.

The chain recombines TRBV29-1 with TRBJ1-4; 9 bases fit TRBD1. The germline V gene has CDR1 SQVTM and CDR2 ANQGSEA. Unmatched junction bases numbered 5, after V lost 0 bases and J lost 0 bases. This CDR3 contains 17 residues. This CDR3 is CSVEEGQGRATNEKLFF. DNA of the CDR3: TGCAGCGTTGAAGAAGGACAGGGGAGGGCAACTAATGAAAAACTGTTTTTT.

This clone was counted between two and nine times. V gene TRBV2 combines with J gene TRBJ2-7, with unresolved D. The CDR3 contains 11 residues. Per germline, CDR1 SNHLY and CDR2 FYNNEI. Trimming stripped 7 bases from V and 7 bases from J, with 11 bases between. This CDR3 reads CASTAFYEQYF. In DNA form, the CDR3 reads TGTGCCAGCACAGCGTTTTATGAGCAGTACTTC. The whole variable domain, remainder taken from reference TRBV2 and TRBJ2-7, is EPEVTQTPSHQVTQMGQEVILRCVPISNHLYFYWYRQILGQKVEFLVSFYNNEISEKSEIFDDQFSVERPDGSNFTLKIRSTKLEDSAMYFCASTAFYEQYFGPGTRLTVT.

About this clone: This same CDR3 is encoded by further DNA sequences in the sample. This sequence joins TRBV2 and TRBJ1-4, with TRBD1 matching over 9 bases. This CDR3 has 15 residues. In germline, CDR1 is SNHLY, CDR2 FYNNEI. J lost 0 bases, V lost 10 bases, and 6 bases had no gene match. The CDR3 loop is CATRGQGSTNEKLFF. CDR3 bases: TGTGCCACAAGGGGACAGGGCTCAACTAATGAAAAACTGTTTTTT. The complete variable domain, with remaining parts taken from reference TRBV2 and TRBJ1-4, reads EPEVTQTPSHQVTQMGQEVILRCVPISNHLYFYWYRQILGQKVEFLVSFYNNEISEKSEIFDDQFSVERPDGSNFTLKIRSTKLEDSAMYFCATRGQGSTNEKLFFGSGTQLSVL.

DNA of the CDR3: TGCGCCAGCAGCTCGGGACAGAATAATGAAAAACTGTTTTTT. Its translation: CASSSGQNNEKLFF. J is TRBJ1-4 and V is TRBV5-1; the match to TRBD1 covers 7 bases. Germline CDR1 is SGHRS and CDR2 is YFSETQ. The CDR3 sequence is 14 residues long. V shed 3 bases and J 4 bases; nucleotides not matched to a gene: 3. Supplemented by reference TRBV5-1 and TRBJ1-4, the full variable domain reads KAGVTQTPRYLIKTRGQQVTLSCSPISGHRSVSWYQQTPGQGLQFLFEYFSETQRNKGNFPGRFSGRQFSNSRSEMNVSTLELGDSALYLCASSSGQNNEKLFFGSGTQLSVL.

The V and J genes are TRBV27 and TRBJ2-7, with D tentatively TRBD1 (6 bases). The CDR3 is 15 amino acids. V lost 6 bases and J lost 5, with 20 bases in between. The germline V gene has CDR1 MNHEY and CDR2 SMNVEV (reference sequence). CDR3 nucleotides: TGTGCCAGCAGGCCAGCGACAGGAGCCGTCCACGAGCAGTACTTC. It translates to CASRPATGAVHEQYF.

Here the CDR3 DNA reads TGTGCCAGCAGCCTTGGGTCGGGGGGCCTAAGTTTGTACGAGCAGTACTTC. This codes for CASSLGSGGLSLYEQYF. The chain uses TRBV5-5 and TRBJ2-7, with D possibly being TRBD2 (7 bases). From germline, CDR1 is SGHKS and CDR2 YYEKEE (reference sequence). V was pared by 4 bases and J by 4 bases, with 24 bases between. The CDR3 is made up of 17 amino acids.

This clone has more than one count but fewer than ten. The chain recombines TRBV6-5 with TRBJ1-1; D not resolved. CDR3 length: 14 amino acids. Per germline, CDR1 MNHEY and CDR2 SVGAGI. V lost 6 bases and J 1 base, leaving 12 bases between the germline ends. The CDR3 loop reads CASSPLDPNTEAFF. DNA of the CDR3: TGTGCCAGCAGCCCCCTAGACCCGAACACTGAAGCTTTCTTT.

The chain has TRBV28 and TRBJ2-3; the match to TRBD1 covers 9 bases. The CDR3 is made up of 15 amino acids. With 4 bases clipped from V and 2 bases from J, the junction kept 4 bases outside the gene matches. The germline V gene encodes CDR1 MDHEN and CDR2 SYDVKM. Here the CDR3 reads CASSSTGGSTDTQYF. The CDR3 region has the DNA TGTGCCAGCAGTTCAACAGGGGGCTCCACAGATACGCAGTATTTT.

The sample holds a few counts of this clone. The chain links TRBV6-1 to TRBJ2-5, with a tentative D call TRBD2 (5 bases). Germline V gene lookup returns CDR1 MNHNS and CDR2 SASEGT. V was shortened by 6 bases and J by 0 bases, with 8 bases between the two germline ends. CDR3 length: 13 residues. CDR3 bases: TGTGCCAGCAGAATGGACTACCAAGAGACCCAGTACTTC. Translation: CASRMDYQETQYF.

The V gene is TRBV19, the J gene TRBJ2-4; D is uncertain. This CDR3 region has 16 residues. CDR1 and CDR2 from the germline V gene are LNHDA and SQIVND (reference sequence). V lost 4 bases to trimming and J lost 2 bases, with 15 bases between them. CDR3 nucleotide sequence: TGTGCCAGTAGTAATTTGGTAGTGTTGACCAAAAACATTCAGTACTTC. Encoded protein: CASSNLVVLTKNIQYF. The full variable domain, rest sourced from reference TRBV19 and TRBJ2-4, is DGGITQSPKYLFRKEGQNVTLSCEQNLNHDAMYWYRQDPGQGLRLIYYSQIVNDFQKGDIAEGYSVSREKKESFPLTVTSAQKNPTAFYLCASSNLVVLTKNIQYFGAGTRLSVL.

The chain employs TRBV7-9 and TRBJ2-2, with D possibly being TRBD1 (6 bases). The V gene's germline CDR1 is SEHNR and CDR2 FQNEAQ (reference sequence). CDR3 length: 14 residues. The CDR3 reads CLFGSKGDTGELFF. In DNA, the CDR3 is TGTTTATTTGGAAGTAAGGGGGACACCGGGGAGCTGTTTTTT.

CDR3 nucleotides: TGCGCCAGCAGCTTGTCACAAGAGACCCAGTACTTC. Translating gives CASSLSQETQYF. The chain links TRBV5-1 to TRBJ2-5; D unresolved. The ends were cut back, 1 base at V and 2 bases at J, with 3 bases in the middle. CDR1 SGHRS and CDR2 YFSETQ come from the germline V gene. The CDR3 is 12 residues long.

This clone was counted only a few times. This specimen includes other DNA sequences encoding the same CDR3. The V call is TRBV12-5, the J call TRBJ1-1; maybe TRBD1 (6 bases). The CDR3 extends over 12 amino acids. In germline, CDR1 is LGHNT, CDR2 FRNRAP. Trimming shortened V by 3 bases and J by 8 bases, and 10 bases separated the two germline ends. The CDR3 protein is CASGLGQGEAFF. CDR3 sequence (DNA): TGTGCTAGTGGTTTAGGGCAGGGGGAAGCTTTCTTT.

This sequence joins TRBV19 and TRBJ2-3; 9 bases line up with TRBD1. V trimming: 5 bases; J trimming: 2 bases; junction bases outside the gene matches: 5. Germline assignment: CDR1 LNHDA and CDR2 SQIVND (reference sequence). The CDR3 is 15 amino acids. Here the CDR3 reads CASSPGQGYTDTQYF. The CDR3 DNA is TGTGCCAGTAGTCCGGGACAGGGTTACACAGATACGCAGTATTTT.

The chain is built from TRBV30 and TRBJ2-5, with 7 bases aligning to TRBD2. The J call may be faulty, since TRBJ2-7 better matches the DNA end. The CDR3 covers 14 residues. The germline V gene has CDR1 GTSNPN and CDR2 SVGIG (reference sequence). CDR3 protein: CATAREESSYEQYF. DNA of the CDR3: TGTGCCACGGCCCGGGAGGAAAGCTCCTACGAGCAGTACTTC.

This sequence joins TRBV27 and TRBJ2-2; 10 nucleotides align to TRBD2. After removal of 3 bases from V and 7 bases from J, the junction contained 5 bases not matched to a gene. CDR3 length: 15 amino acids. CDR1 MNHEY and CDR2 SMNVEV come from the germline V gene (reference sequence). CDR3 sequence: CASSFQLAGVGELFF. CDR3 coding DNA: TGTGCCAGCAGTTTTCAGCTAGCGGGAGTCGGGGAGCTGTTTTTT.

This rearrangement joins TRBV28 to TRBJ1-5, with 9 bases lining up with TRBD1. CDR1 is MDHEN and CDR2 is SYDVKM in the germline V gene. V shed 8 bases and J 4 bases; nucleotides not matched to a gene: 12. The CDR3 length is 16 residues. CDR3 in DNA: TGTGCCAGCGGGAACCCGGACAGGGGTGTAAATCAGCCCCAGCATTTT. As protein: CASGNPDRGVNQPQHF.

The rearrangement uses TRBV2 and TRBJ1-2; 7 bases agree with TRBD1. Germline CDR1 SNHLY, CDR2 FYNNEI. The CDR3 runs to 14 residues. V gave up 6 bases and J gave up 0 bases; unmatched junction bases: 4. This CDR3 is CASRPGQSNYGYTF. The CDR3 DNA reads TGTGCCAGCAGACCGGGACAGTCTAACTATGGCTACACCTTC.

V is TRBV6-1 and J is TRBJ2-7; D call uncertain. This CDR3 region has 14 residues. The V end was cut by 2 bases, the J end by 0 bases, with 8 bases between. Germline V gene data show CDR1 as MNHNS and CDR2 as SASEGT. CDR3 DNA sequence: TGTGCCAGCAGTGAACAGTTTCACTCCTACGAGCAGTACTTC. It yields the protein CASSEQFHSYEQYF.

The chain recombines TRBV28 with TRBJ2-7; 9 bases are a match to TRBD2. This CDR3 region has 14 residues. Germline assignment: CDR1 MDHEN and CDR2 SYDVKM. V shed 7 bases, J shed 2 bases, and the junction held 6 bases outside the gene matches. CDR3 residues: CASKAAGGPYEQYF. The CDR3 DNA reads as TGTGCCAGCAAAGCGGCGGGAGGGCCCTACGAGCAGTACTTC.

The chain recombines TRBV18 with TRBJ2-7; 7 bases are shared with TRBD1. The CDR3 is 14 residues long. J was trimmed by 3 bases and V by 3 bases; bases with no gene match: 5. Germline CDR1 is KGHSH and CDR2 is LQKENI. CDR3 DNA sequence: TGTGCCAGCTCACCGCAGGGACAGAACTACGAGCAGTACTTC. Its translation is CASSPQGQNYEQYF. The variable domain in full, with the rest retrieved from reference TRBV18 and TRBJ2-7, is NAGVMQNPRHLVRRRGQEARLRCSPMKGHSHVYWYRQLPEEGLKFMVYLQKENIIDESGMPKERFSAEFPKEGPSILRIQQVVRGDSAAYFCASSPQGQNYEQYFGPGTRLTVT.

This clone was seen more than once but under ten times. The rearrangement uses TRBV4-1 and TRBJ1-5; 9 bases map to TRBD1. V was clipped by 1 base and J by 6 bases; unmatched bases: 4. The CDR3 sequence is 15 residues long. The germline V gene has CDR1 MGHRA and CDR2 YSYEKL. The CDR3 DNA reads TGCGCCAGCAGCCAAGGGGACAGGGAGGTTCAGCCCCAGCATTTT. This encodes CASSQGDREVQPQHF.

This clone appeared a few times. The V and J genes are TRBV5-4 and TRBJ1-2, with TRBD1 identical over 9 bases. Germline V gene sequence: CDR1 SGHNT, CDR2 YYREEE (reference sequence). With 4 bases clipped from V and 1 base from J, the junction kept 5 bases outside the gene matches. The length of the CDR3 is 15 residues. The CDR3 DNA sequence: TGTGCCAGCAGCGATAAGACAGGGGGTAACTATGGCTACACCTTC. Translation: CASSDKTGGNYGYTF.